Presented here are 11 T cell receptor beta chains from one specimen sequenced in a study of cytomegalovirus exposure and HLA in healthy donors. Use of 60 Vbeta and 13 Jbeta primers characterized the PCR. The table came from immunoSEQ multiplex PCR; TCRdb's copy has only in-frame clones and leaves some out. Of about 150,000 clones detected, 75% appear once; the ten largest clones hold around 11%. Sequencing was done on a sample of PBMCs. The receptors derive from a man aged 18-30 years in good health and CMV-seropositive.

The chain employs TRBV5-1 and TRBJ1-3, with 7 bases that match TRBD1. Unmatched junction bases numbered 6, after V lost 0 bases and J lost 0 bases. The CDR3 loop spans 17 amino acids. From germline, CDR1 is SGHRS and CDR2 YFSETQ. The CDR3 DNA reads TGCGCCAGCAGCTTGGTCCAAGGGGGCCGCTCTGGAAACACCATATATTTT. Translated, it gives CASSLVQGGRSGNTIYF.

This rearrangement joins TRBV10-3 to TRBJ2-7, with 8 bases identical to TRBD2. With V trimmed by 4 bases and J by 1 base, 3 bases remained unmatched. In germline, CDR1 is ENHRY, CDR2 SYGVKD. This CDR3 is built from 14 residues. CDR3 in DNA: TGTGCCATCAGTGCCACTAGCGGTTCCTACGAGCAGTACTTC. This gives the protein CAISATSGSYEQYF.

This chain uses TRBV28 with TRBJ2-3, with D possibly matching TRBD1 (6 bases). Trimming cost V 7 bases and J 0 bases, with 14 bases left between them. Germline V gives CDR1 MDHEN, CDR2 SYDVKM. The CDR3 is made up of 15 amino acids. The CDR3 bases are TGTGCCAGCACCCTAGCAGGGGCTAGCACAGATACGCAGTATTTT. Translated, it gives CASTLAGASTDTQYF.

This chain connects TRBV7-9 to TRBJ2-5, with 7 bases that match TRBD1. V lost 5 bases and J lost 8; bases outside the gene matches: 11. Germline lookup yields CDR1 SEHNR and CDR2 FQNEAQ (reference sequence). This CDR3 comprises 14 residues. The CDR3 region has the DNA TGTGCCAGCAGCCCGATGACAGGGACCGCCACCCAGTACTTC. Amino acid sequence: CASSPMTGTATQYF.

The J gene is TRBJ1-2, the V gene TRBV18, with D maybe TRBD1 (6 bases). Between the trimmed V and J ends, which lost 3 bases and 4 bases, there was a span of 18 bases. Germline V CDR1 and CDR2: KGHSH, LQKENI. The CDR3 has 16 amino acids. Written as DNA, the CDR3 is TGTGCCAGCTCACCTCTTATTATCCGGGACACCTATGGCTACACCTTC. Translation gives CASSPLIIRDTYGYTF.

This chain joins TRBV10-3 and TRBJ2-7, with 8 bases aligning to TRBD1. CDR3 length: 13 residues. J gave up 2 bases and V 11 bases, and 8 bases lay outside the gene matches. CDR1 is ENHRY and CDR2 is SYGVKD in the germline V gene. Written as DNA, the CDR3 is TGTGCCGTTCGGACAGGGACCCCCTACGAGCAGTACTTC. Amino acids: CAVRTGTPYEQYF.

The rearrangement uses TRBV2 and TRBJ2-7, with TRBD2 as a possible D gene (5 bases). CDR3 size: 12 residues. Trimming took off 7 bases at V and 7 bases at J, with 14 bases between the two ends. Per germline, CDR1 SNHLY and CDR2 FYNNEI. The CDR3, as DNA: TGTGCCAGCAATTGGTCCGAGCGGGAGCAGTACTTC. It specifies CASNWSEREQYF.

This sequence joins TRBV14 and TRBJ2-1, with a possible D match to TRBD2 (5 bases). CDR3 size: 17 residues. From germline, CDR1 is SGHDN and CDR2 FVKESK. V lost 1 base and J lost 1, with 14 bases in between. The CDR3 nucleotides are TGTGCCAGCAGCCAAGTTCCTAGCCCCCGATCCTACAATGAGCAGTTCTTC. Translated: CASSQVPSPRSYNEQFF.

This clone appeared a few times. V and J are TRBV7-2 and TRBJ2-7; 9 bases are shared with TRBD1. Trimming at V came to 4 bases and at J to 2 bases, leaving 3 bases not matched to a gene. The germline V gene has CDR1 SGHTA and CDR2 FQGNSA. The CDR3 covers 14 residues. CDR3: CASSWGQGTYEQYF. CDR3 sequence (DNA): TGTGCCAGCAGCTGGGGACAGGGAACCTACGAGCAGTACTTC. The full variable domain, rest sourced from reference TRBV7-2 and TRBJ2-7, is GAGVSQSPSNKVTEKGKDVELRCDPISGHTALYWYRQSLGQGLEFLIYFQGNSAPDKSGLPSDRFSAERTGGSVSTLTIQRTQQEDSAVYLCASSWGQGTYEQYFGPGTRLTVT.

This chain joins TRBV5-1 and TRBJ2-3; 7 bases align to TRBD2. The ends lost 3 bases at V and 2 bases at J; junction bases unmatched: 9. Looked up from germline, CDR1 is SGHRS and CDR2 is YFSETQ. CDR3 length: 16 amino acids. This chain's CDR3 is CASSWETSVTTDTQYF. CDR3 DNA sequence: TGCGCCAGCAGCTGGGAAACTAGCGTAACCACAGATACGCAGTATTTT.

The V gene is TRBV18, the J gene TRBJ2-7; 9 bases are shared with TRBD1. V shed 6 bases, J shed 5 bases, and the junction held 5 bases outside the gene matches. The CDR3 is 13 residues long. The germline V gene encodes CDR1 KGHSH and CDR2 LQKENI. This CDR3 reads CASSSTGGDEQYF. For the CDR3, the DNA is TGTGCCAGCTCGTCCACAGGGGGCGACGAGCAGTACTTC. Supplemented by reference TRBV18 and TRBJ2-7, the full variable domain reads NAGVMQNPRHLVRRRGQEARLRCSPMKGHSHVYWYRQLPEEGLKFMVYLQKENIIDESGMPKERFSAEFPKEGPSILRIQQVVRGDSAAYFCASSSTGGDEQYFGPGTRLTVT.